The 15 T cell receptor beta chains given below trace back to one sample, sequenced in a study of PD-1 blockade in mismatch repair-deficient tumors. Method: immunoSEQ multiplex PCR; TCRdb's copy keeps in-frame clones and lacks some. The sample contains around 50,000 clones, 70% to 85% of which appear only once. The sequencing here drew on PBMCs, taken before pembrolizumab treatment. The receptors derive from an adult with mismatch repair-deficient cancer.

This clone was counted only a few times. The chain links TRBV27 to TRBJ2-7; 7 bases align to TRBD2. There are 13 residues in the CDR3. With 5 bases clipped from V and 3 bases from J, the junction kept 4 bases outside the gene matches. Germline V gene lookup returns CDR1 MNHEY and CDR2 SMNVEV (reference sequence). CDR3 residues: CASSRTSDYEQYF. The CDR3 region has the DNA TGTGCCAGCAGTCGAACTAGCGACTACGAGCAGTACTTC.

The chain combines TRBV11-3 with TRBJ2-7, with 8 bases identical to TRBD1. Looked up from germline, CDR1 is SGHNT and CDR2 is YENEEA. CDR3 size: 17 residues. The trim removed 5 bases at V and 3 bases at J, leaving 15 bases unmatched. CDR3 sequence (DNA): TGTGCCAGCAGCGTAGCAGGACAGGGTTCTATCATCTACGAGCAGTACTTC. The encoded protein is CASSVAGQGSIIYEQYF.

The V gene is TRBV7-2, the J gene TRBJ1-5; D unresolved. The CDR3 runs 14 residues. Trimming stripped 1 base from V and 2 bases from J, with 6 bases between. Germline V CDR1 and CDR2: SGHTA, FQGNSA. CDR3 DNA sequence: TGTGCCAGCAGCTTAGGAGACGGCAATCAGCCCCAGCATTTT. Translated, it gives CASSLGDGNQPQHF. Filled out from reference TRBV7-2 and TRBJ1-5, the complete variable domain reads GAGVSQSPSNKVTEKGKDVELRCDPISGHTALYWYRQSLGQGLEFLIYFQGNSAPDKSGLPSDRFSAERTGGSVSTLTIQRTQQEDSAVYLCASSLGDGNQPQHFGDGTRLSIL.

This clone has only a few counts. For the CDR3, the DNA is TGTGCCTCAGGCCGCAGGGTTGAGCCCCAGCATTTT. Residues: CASGRRVEPQHF. The chain carries TRBV19 and TRBJ1-5; a possible D gene is TRBD1 (5 bases). Germline CDR1 and CDR2: LNHDA and SQIVND (reference sequence). V lost 11 bases to trimming and J lost 8 bases, with 16 bases between them. The CDR3 is 12 residues long. Using reference TRBV19 and TRBJ1-5 for the parts outside the CDR3, the full variable domain is DGGITQSPKYLFRKEGQNVTLSCEQNLNHDAMYWYRQDPGQGLRLIYYSQIVNDFQKGDIAEGYSVSREKKESFPLTVTSAQKNPTAFYLCASGRRVEPQHFGDGTRLSIL.

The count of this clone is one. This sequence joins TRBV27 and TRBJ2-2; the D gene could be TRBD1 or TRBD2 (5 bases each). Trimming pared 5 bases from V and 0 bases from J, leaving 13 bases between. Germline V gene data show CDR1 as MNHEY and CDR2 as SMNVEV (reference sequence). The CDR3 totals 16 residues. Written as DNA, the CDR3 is TGTGCCAGCAGTCGCACCGGGACGACGAACACCGGGGAGCTGTTTTTT. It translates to CASSRTGTTNTGELFF.

This CDR3 reads CASSGTTPTHEQFF. The CDR3 coding sequence is TGTGCCAGCAGCGGGACGACTCCTACCCATGAGCAGTTCTTC. The chain employs TRBV7-9 and TRBJ2-1, with D perhaps assigned TRBD1 or TRBD2 (5 bases each). The germline V and J ends were trimmed by 5 bases and 8 bases, with 16 bases remaining between them. Germline loops: CDR1 SEHNR, CDR2 FQNEAQ (reference sequence). The CDR3 consists of 14 residues.

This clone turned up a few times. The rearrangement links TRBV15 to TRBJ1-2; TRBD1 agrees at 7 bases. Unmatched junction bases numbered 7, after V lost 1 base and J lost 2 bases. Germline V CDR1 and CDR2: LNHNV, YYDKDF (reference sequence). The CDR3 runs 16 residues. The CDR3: CATSRGSLQGNYGYTF. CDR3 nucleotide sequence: TGTGCCACCAGCAGAGGAAGCTTACAGGGGAACTATGGCTACACCTTC.

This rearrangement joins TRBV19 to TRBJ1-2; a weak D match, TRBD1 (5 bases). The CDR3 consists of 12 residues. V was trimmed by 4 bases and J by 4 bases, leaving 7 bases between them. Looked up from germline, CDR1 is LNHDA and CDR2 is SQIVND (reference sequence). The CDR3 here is CASSRDGYGYTF. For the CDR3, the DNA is TGTGCCAGTAGTAGGGACGGCTATGGCTACACCTTC.

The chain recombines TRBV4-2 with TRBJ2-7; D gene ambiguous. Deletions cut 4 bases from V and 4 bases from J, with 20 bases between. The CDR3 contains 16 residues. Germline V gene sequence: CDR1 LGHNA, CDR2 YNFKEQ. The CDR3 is CASSLSTDESGYEQYF. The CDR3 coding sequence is TGTGCCAGCAGCCTTTCCACCGACGAAAGTGGGTACGAGCAGTACTTC.

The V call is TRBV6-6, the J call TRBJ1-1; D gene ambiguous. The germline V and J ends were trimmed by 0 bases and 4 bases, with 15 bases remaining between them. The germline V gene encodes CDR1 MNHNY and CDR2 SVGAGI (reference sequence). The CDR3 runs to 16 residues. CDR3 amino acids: CASSYSTGDRSTEAFF. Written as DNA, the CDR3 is TGTGCCAGCAGTTACTCAACCGGGGATAGGAGCACTGAAGCTTTCTTT.

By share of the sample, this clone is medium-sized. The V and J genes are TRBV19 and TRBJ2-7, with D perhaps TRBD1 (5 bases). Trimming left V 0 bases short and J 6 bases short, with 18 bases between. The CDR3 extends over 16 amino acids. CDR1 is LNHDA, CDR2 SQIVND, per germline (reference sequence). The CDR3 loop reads CASSIDSTGFLSEQYF. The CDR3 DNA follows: TGTGCCAGTAGTATAGATTCTACAGGTTTCTTATCCGAGCAGTACTTC.

The CDR3 loop reads CAISAASGTGLGAEAFF. CDR3 coding DNA: TGTGCCATCAGTGCCGCAAGCGGGACAGGGCTTGGGGCTGAAGCTTTCTTT. The rearrangement uses TRBV10-3 and TRBJ1-1, with 9 nucleotides matching TRBD1. The germline V gene has CDR1 ENHRY and CDR2 SYGVKD. The CDR3 has 17 amino acids. V was pared by 4 bases and J by 6 bases, with 15 bases of the junction left unmatched.

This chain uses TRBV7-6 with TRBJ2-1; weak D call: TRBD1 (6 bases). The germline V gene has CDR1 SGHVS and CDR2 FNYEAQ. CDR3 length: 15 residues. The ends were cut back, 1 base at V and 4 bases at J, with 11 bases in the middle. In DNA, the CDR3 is TGTGCCAGCAGCTTAGTGGCAGGGGTATACAATGAGCAGTTCTTC. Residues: CASSLVAGVYNEQFF.

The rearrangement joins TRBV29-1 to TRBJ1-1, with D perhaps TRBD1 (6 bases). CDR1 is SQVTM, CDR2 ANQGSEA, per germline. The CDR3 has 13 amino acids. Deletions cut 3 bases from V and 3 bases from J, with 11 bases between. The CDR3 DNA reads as TGCAGCGTTGAGGGGGGGCTGTACACTGAAGCTTTCTTT. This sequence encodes CSVEGGLYTEAFF.

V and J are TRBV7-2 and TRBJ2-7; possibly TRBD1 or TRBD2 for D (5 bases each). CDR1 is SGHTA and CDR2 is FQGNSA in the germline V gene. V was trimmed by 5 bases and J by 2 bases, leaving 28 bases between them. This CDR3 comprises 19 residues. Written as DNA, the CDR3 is TGTGCCAGCAGCACTCGAAACCGATTGGACTGGGGGTTTGCCTACGAGCAGTACTTC. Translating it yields CASSTRNRLDWGFAYEQYF.